The rows below give T cell receptor beta chains drawn from one sample of a study of blood T cells in healthy people across ages. TCRdb called the 5' RACE reads again in MiXCR, with one record for every CDR3 protein. The sample records roughly 1.4 million distinct CDR3 sequences, around 55% being singletons. Sample: blood. These receptors originate from a man between 18 and 35 years old in good health. Each CDR3 is given with its conserved first and last residue. The order of the fields is clone size, J gene, V gene, CDR3 protein. Not every row has a clone size; where given, it reads once, few, many or a size class.

>-|TRBJ2-2|TRBV11-2
CASSLPRDRVDTGELFF
>-|TRBJ2-7|TRBV18
CASSPPGTTYEQYF
>-|-|TRBV7-7
CASSLGSGLPYEQYF
>few|TRBJ2-3|TRBV5-5
CASSSPGRPDTQYF
>-|TRBJ2-7|TRBV12-3/TRBV12-4
CASSLDREFIEQYF
>-|TRBJ2-5|TRBV2
CASMRREQETQYF
>-|TRBJ2-2|TRBV10-2
CASRGDIGFTGELFF
>-|TRBJ2-1|TRBV7-2
CASSLVPFTSGVTYNEQFF
>-|TRBJ1-2|TRBV28
CASTEGGSRGIHYGYTF
>few|TRBJ2-5|TRBV18
CASSPATTQETQYF
>-|TRBJ2-4|TRBV7-9
CASSPRAGWKEQYF
>-|TRBJ1-4|TRBV6-6
CASSYAGESEKLFF
>few|TRBJ2-3|TRBV25-1
CASSAHRGGGASDTQYF
>-|TRBJ2-1|TRBV6-5
CASSYSASGAYNEQFF
>-|TRBJ2-1|TRBV11-3
CARSSASSYNEQFF
>few|TRBJ2-3|TRBV5-1
CASSLLGVSDTQYF
>-|TRBJ2-7|TRBV28
CASFTTGGLSYEQYF
>-|TRBJ1-6|TRBV6-5
CASSYPGGTDAQSSYNSPLHF
>few|TRBJ2-4|TRBV6-2/TRBV6-3
CASSDGILEQYF
>-|TRBJ1-1|TRBV6-2/TRBV6-3
CASSPRPTEAFF
>once|-|TRBV4-2
CASRQGNMYEQYF
>-|TRBJ2-2|TRBV5-6
CASSASSPELFF
>-|TRBJ2-1|TRBV6-4
CASSDSGVGEQFF
>few|TRBJ1-1|TRBV20-1
CSARGQANTEAFF
>-|TRBJ1-6|TRBV20-1
CSARDLFPGSNSPLHF
>-|TRBJ2-3|TRBV7-2
CASSLTPSDTQYF
>-|TRBJ1-2|TRBV27
CASSLRWEASNYGYTF
>-|TRBJ2-1|TRBV20-1
CSARDDMTPRSPNEQFF
>few|TRBJ2-5|TRBV20-1
CSARDPTGKETQYF
>-|TRBJ2-1|TRBV6-2/TRBV6-3
CASSYGRGQSYEQFF
>-|TRBJ2-7|TRBV7-9
CASSTPAEPYEQYF
>few|TRBJ1-4|TRBV24-1
CATSDLQQLNEKLFF
>-|TRBJ2-3|TRBV12-5
CASGLLAGGPTDTQYF
>once|TRBJ2-3|TRBV7-9
CASGGGTSRTDTQYF
>-|TRBJ1-2|TRBV19
CASSMFGRAYGYTF
>once|TRBJ1-4|TRBV18
CASSPGTAAEKLFF
>-|TRBJ2-7|TRBV5-6
CASTRRGQWSSYEQYF
>-|TRBJ1-5|TRBV10-3
CAISEGQVNQPQHF
>-|TRBJ2-7|TRBV9
CASSVAAAGGYEQYF
>-|TRBJ2-7|TRBV7-2
CASSLGVGGSSYEQYF
>-|TRBJ1-1|TRBV27
CASSLYRANTEAFF
>once|TRBJ2-1|TRBV6-5
CASRPEVAGVGGEQFF
>few|TRBJ2-6|TRBV12-3/TRBV12-4
CASTLHNSGANVLTF
>few|TRBJ2-5|TRBV6-2/TRBV6-3
CASSRPLTTYRATDREGLQETQYF
>-|TRBJ2-1|TRBV4-1
CASSQDWARASQRYNEQFF
>-|TRBJ1-1|TRBV7-2
CASSPGLGVAEAFF
>-|TRBJ1-2|TRBV20-1
CSRTTANYGYTF
>-|TRBJ2-1|TRBV7-9
CASSLGSDVSDNEQFF
>-|TRBJ1-1|TRBV20-1
CSARAAFGNAEAFF
>few|TRBJ2-5|TRBV21-1
CASSKISGEQYF
>many|TRBJ2-7|TRBV29-1
CSVVGFHEQYF
>-|TRBJ1-4|TRBV30
CAWSQGSGEKLFF
>-|TRBJ2-7|TRBV28
CASSSGKSTYEQYF
>-|TRBJ2-1|TRBV27
CASSRLAGTRNNEQFF
>-|TRBJ2-7|TRBV5-1
CASSLDGTTRYEQYF